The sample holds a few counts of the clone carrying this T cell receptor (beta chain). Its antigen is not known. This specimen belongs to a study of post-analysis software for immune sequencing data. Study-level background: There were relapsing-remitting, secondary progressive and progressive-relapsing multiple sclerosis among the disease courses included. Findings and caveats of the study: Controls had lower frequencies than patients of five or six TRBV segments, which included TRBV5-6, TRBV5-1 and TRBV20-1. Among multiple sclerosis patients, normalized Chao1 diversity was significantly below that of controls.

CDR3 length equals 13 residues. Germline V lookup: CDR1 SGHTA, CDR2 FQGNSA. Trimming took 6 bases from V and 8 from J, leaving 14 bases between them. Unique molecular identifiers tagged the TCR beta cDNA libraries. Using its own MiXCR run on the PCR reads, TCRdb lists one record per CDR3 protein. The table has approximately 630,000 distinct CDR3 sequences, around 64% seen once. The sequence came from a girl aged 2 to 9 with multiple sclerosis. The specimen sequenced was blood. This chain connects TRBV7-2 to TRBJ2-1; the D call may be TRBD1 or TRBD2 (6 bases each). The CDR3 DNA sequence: TGTGCCAGCAGTCCGACAAGGGGGGATGAGCAGTTCTTC. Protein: CASSPTRGDEQFF.